This T cell receptor (beta chain) is drawn from a study of blood T cell repertoires in COVID-19. The Seattle patients joined while their infection was active and were tracked longitudinally afterward. The CDR3 has 15 residues. CDR1 is SGHKS, CDR2 YYEKEE, per germline (reference sequence). After removal of 4 bases from V and 1 base from J, the junction contained 3 bases not matched to a gene. Clones were read by immunoSEQ multiplex PCR, and TCRdb kept only the in-frame ones, dropping some. The sample carries about 240,000 clones, about four fifths recorded once. The material sequenced was peripheral blood. The chain employs TRBV5-5 and TRBJ1-4, with 8 nucleotides matching TRBD1. This TCR was recovered from a woman over 75 with COVID-19, enrolled during active disease. CDR3 nucleotide sequence: TGTGCCAGCAGCGCGACAGGGGAAACTAATGAAAAACTGTTTTTT. Amino acid sequence: CASSATGETNEKLFF.